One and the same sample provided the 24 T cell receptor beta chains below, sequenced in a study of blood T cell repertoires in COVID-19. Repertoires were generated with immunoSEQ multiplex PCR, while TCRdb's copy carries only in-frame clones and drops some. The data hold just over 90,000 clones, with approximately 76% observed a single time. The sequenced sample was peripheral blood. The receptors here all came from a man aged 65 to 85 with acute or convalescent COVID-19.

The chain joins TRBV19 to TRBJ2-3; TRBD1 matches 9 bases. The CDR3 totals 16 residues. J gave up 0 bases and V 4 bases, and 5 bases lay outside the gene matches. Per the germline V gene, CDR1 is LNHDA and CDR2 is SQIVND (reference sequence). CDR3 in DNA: TGTGCCAGTAGTACCGGCGACAGGGGGAGCACAGATACGCAGTATTTT. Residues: CASSTGDRGSTDTQYF.

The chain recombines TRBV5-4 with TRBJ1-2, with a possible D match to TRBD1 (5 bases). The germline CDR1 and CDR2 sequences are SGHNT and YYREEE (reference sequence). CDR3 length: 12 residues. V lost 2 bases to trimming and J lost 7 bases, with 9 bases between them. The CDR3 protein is CASSFGGIGYTF. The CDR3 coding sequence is TGTGCCAGCAGCTTCGGGGGAATTGGCTACACCTTC.

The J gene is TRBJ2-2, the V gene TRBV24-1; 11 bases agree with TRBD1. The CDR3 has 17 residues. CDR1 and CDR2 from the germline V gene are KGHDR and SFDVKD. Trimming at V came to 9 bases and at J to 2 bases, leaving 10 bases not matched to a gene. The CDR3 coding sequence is TGTGCCACCTCAATCGCCGGGACAGGGGGAAACACCGGGGAGCTGTTTTTT. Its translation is CATSIAGTGGNTGELFF.

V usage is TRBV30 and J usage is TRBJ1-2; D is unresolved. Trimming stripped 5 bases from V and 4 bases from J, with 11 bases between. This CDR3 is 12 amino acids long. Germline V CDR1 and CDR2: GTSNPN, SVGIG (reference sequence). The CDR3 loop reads CAWAEASYGYTF. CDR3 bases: TGTGCCTGGGCGGAGGCTTCCTATGGCTACACCTTC.

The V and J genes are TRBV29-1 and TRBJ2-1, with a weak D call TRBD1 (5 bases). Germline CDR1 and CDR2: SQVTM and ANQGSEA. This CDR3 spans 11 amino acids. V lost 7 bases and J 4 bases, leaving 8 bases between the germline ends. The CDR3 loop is CSDRQYNEQFF. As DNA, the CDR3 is TGCAGCGATAGACAGTACAATGAGCAGTTCTTC.

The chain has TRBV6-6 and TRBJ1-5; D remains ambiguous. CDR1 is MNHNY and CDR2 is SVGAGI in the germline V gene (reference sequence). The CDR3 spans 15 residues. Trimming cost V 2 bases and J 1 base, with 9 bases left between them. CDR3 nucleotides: TGTGCCAGCAGTTACGAGCTCGCGAGCAATCAGCCCCAGCATTTT. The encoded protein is CASSYELASNQPQHF.

Here the CDR3 DNA reads TGTGCCAGCAGCTCCGGGTCCAAACGAGGCTACACCTTC. Its translation is CASSSGSKRGYTF. This sequence joins TRBV7-2 and TRBJ1-2; D is unclear. The CDR3 is 13 residues long. The V gene lost 4 bases and the J gene lost 8 bases, with 14 bases spanning the gap. Germline CDR1 reads SGHTA; CDR2 reads FQGNSA.

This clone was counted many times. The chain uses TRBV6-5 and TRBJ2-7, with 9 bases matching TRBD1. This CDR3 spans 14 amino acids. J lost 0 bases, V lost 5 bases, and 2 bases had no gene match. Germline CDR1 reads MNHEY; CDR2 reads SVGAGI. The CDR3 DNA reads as TGTGCCAGCAGTCTGGACAGGGGCTCCTACGAGCAGTACTTC. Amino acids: CASSLDRGSYEQYF.

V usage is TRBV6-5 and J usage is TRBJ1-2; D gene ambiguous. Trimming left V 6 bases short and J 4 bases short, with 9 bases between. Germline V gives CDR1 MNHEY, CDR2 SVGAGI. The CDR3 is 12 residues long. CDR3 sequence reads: CASSSGSYGYTF. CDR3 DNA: TGTGCCAGCAGCTCGGGGTCCTATGGCTACACCTTC.

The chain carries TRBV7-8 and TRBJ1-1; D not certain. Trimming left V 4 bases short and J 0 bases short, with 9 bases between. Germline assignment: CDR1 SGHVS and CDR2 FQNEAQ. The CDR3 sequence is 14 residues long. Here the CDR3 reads CASSYDMMNTEAFF. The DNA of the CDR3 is TGTGCCAGCAGCTATGACATGATGAACACTGAAGCTTTCTTT.

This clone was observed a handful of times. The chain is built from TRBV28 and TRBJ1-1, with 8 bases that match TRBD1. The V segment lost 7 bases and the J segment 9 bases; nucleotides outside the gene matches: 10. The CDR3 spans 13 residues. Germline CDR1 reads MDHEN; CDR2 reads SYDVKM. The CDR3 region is CASNLRQGSKAFF. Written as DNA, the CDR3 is TGTGCCAGCAACCTTAGACAGGGGAGTAAAGCTTTCTTT.

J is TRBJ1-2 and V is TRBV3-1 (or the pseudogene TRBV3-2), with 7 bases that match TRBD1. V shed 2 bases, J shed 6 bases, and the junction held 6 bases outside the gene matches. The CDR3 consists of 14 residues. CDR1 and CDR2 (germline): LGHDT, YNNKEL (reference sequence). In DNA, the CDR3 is TGTGCCAGCAGCCAAATCTCTGGGACAGATGGCTACACCTTC. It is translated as CASSQISGTDGYTF.

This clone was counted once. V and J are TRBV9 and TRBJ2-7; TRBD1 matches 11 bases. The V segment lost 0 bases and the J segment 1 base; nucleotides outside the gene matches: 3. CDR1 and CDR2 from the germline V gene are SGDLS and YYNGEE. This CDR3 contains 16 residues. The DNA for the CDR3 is TGTGCCAGCAGCGTAGACGGGACAGGGGGTTCCTACGAGCAGTACTTC. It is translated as CASSVDGTGGSYEQYF.

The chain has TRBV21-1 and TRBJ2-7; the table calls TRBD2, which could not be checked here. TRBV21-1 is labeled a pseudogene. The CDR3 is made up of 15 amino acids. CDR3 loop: CASSKAGGGLYEQYV. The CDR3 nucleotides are TGTGCCAGCAGCAAAGCCGGGGGAGGGTTGTACGAGCAGTACGTC.

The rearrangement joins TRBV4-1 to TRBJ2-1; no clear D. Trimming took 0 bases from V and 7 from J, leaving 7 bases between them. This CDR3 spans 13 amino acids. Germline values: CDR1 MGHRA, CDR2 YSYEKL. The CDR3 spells CASSQDGGNEQFF. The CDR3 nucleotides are TGCGCCAGCAGCCAAGACGGCGGAAATGAGCAGTTCTTC.

Here the CDR3 reads CAWTGQQNQPQHF. The CDR3, as DNA: TGTGCCTGGACCGGACAGCAAAATCAGCCCCAGCATTTT. This chain joins TRBV30 and TRBJ1-5; maybe TRBD1 (6 bases). V was pared by 4 bases and J by 4 bases, with 11 bases between. CDR1 and CDR2 (germline): GTSNPN, SVGIG (reference sequence). The CDR3 is 13 residues long.

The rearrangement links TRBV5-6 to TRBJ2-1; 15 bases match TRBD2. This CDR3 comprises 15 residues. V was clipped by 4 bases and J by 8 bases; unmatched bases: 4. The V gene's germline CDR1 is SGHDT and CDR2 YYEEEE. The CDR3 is CASSRTSGRDYEQFF. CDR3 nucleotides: TGTGCCAGCAGCAGGACTAGCGGGAGGGACTATGAGCAGTTCTTC.

The CDR3 is CASAPGYGSNQPQHF. Written as DNA, the CDR3 is TGTGCCAGCGCCCCAGGGTATGGGAGCAATCAGCCCCAGCATTTT. The chain couples TRBV19 to TRBJ1-5; D is perhaps TRBD1 (5 bases). Trimming cost V 9 bases and J 1 base, with 16 bases left between them. The CDR3 contains 15 residues. CDR1 LNHDA and CDR2 SQIVND come from the germline V gene (reference sequence). Full variable domain (outside the CDR3, taken from reference TRBV19 and TRBJ1-5): DGGITQSPKYLFRKEGQNVTLSCEQNLNHDAMYWYRQDPGQGLRLIYYSQIVNDFQKGDIAEGYSVSREKKESFPLTVTSAQKNPTAFYLCASAPGYGSNQPQHFGDGTRLSIL.

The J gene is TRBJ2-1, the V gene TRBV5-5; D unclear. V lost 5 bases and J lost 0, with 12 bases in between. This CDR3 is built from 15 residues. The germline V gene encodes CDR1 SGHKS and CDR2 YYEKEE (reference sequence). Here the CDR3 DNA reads TGTGCCAGCAGTCAAGATGCCAGCTCCTACAATGAGCAGTTCTTC. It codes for CASSQDASSYNEQFF.

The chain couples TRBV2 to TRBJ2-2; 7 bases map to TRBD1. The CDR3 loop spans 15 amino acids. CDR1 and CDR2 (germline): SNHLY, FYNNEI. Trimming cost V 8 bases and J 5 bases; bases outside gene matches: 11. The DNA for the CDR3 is TGTGCCAGCCGAGGGCGGACAGGACCTACCGGGGAGCTGTTTTTT. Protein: CASRGRTGPTGELFF.

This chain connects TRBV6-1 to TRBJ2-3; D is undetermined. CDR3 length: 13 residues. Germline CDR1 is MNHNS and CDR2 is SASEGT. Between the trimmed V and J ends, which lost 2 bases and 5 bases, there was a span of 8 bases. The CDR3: CASSESFVDTQYF. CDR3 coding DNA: TGTGCCAGCAGTGAATCGTTTGTAGATACGCAGTATTTT.

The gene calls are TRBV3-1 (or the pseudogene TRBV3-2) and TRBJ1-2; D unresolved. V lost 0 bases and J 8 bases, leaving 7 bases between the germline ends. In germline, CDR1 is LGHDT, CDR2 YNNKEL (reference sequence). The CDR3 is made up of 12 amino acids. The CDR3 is CASSQEPGGYTF. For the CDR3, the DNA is TGTGCCAGCAGCCAAGAACCGGGGGGCTACACCTTC.

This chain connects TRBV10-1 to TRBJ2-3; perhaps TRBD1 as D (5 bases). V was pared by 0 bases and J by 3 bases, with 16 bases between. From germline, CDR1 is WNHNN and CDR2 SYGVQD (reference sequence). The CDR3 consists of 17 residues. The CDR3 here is CASSESGVDSSTDTQYF. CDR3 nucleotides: TGCGCCAGCAGTGAGTCTGGGGTCGACAGTTCAACAGATACGCAGTATTTT.

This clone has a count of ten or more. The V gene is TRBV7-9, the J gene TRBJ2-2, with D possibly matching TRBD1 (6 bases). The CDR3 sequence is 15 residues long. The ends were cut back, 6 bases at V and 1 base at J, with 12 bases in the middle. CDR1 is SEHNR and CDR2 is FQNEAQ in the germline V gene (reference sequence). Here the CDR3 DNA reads TGTGCCAGCAGGAAGGGGACACTGAACACCGGGGAGCTGTTTTTT. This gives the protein CASRKGTLNTGELFF.